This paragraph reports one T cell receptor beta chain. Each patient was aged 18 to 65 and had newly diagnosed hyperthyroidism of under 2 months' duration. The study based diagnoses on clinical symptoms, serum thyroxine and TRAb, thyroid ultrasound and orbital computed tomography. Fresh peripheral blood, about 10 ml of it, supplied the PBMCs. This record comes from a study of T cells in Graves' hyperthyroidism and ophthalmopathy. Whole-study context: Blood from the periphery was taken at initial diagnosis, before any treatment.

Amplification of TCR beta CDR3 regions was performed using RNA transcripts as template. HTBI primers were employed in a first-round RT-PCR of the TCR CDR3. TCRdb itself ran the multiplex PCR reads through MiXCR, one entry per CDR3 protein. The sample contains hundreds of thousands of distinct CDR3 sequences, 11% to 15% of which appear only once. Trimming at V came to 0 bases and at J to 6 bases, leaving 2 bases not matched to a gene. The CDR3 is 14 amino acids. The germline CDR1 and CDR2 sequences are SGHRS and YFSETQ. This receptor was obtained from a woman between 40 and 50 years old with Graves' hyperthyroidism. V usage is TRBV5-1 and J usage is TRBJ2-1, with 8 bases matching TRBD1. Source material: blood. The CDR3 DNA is TGCGCCAGCAGCTTGGCCGGGACAGGCAATGAGCAGTTCTTC. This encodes CASSLAGTGNEQFF.